This entry is about one T cell receptor (beta chain). The antigen is not known. This specimen comes from a study of T cells in Graves' hyperthyroidism and ophthalmopathy. Overall study: The authors collected peripheral blood at initial diagnosis, before any treatment.

Amplification of TCR beta CDR3 regions was performed using RNA transcripts as template. Carried out on the TCR CDR3, a first-round RT-PCR used the HTBI primer set. MiXCR, run by TCRdb on the multiplex PCR reads, gives a single entry per CDR3 protein. The sample shows 500,000 to 600,000 distinct CDR3 sequences, roughly 21% of them seen only once. Diagnosis rested on symptoms, serum thyroxine and TRAb, thyroid ultrasound, and orbital computed tomography. PBMCs were obtained from approximately 10 ml fresh peripheral blood. Study outcomes and limitations: Blood also contained most expanded thyroid clonotypes above 0.001.

The germline gives CDR1 SGHTA, CDR2 FQGNSA. V shed 4 bases and J 2 bases; nucleotides not matched to a gene: 5. This CDR3 contains 15 residues. The chain couples TRBV7-2 to TRBJ2-7, with TRBD2 matching 10 bases. The sample was blood. The source of this sequence is a man aged 35-49 years with Graves' ophthalmopathy. In nucleotides, the CDR3 is TGTGCCAGCAGCTCCACTAGCGGGATTACCTACGAGCAGTACTTC. Its protein is CASSSTSGITYEQYF.